This T cell receptor (beta chain) was retrieved from a study of OX40 agonist ivuxolimab in advanced cancers. Study-wide context: Patients were roughly 81% male with ages roughly 20 to 80, mean approximately 55.

This table comes from immunoSEQ multiplex PCR, and its TCRdb copy is limited to in-frame clones, with some not included. Of around 15,000 clones in the sample, 81% were seen once. Germline CDR1 reads SQVTM; CDR2 reads ANQGSEA. The CDR3 extends over 12 amino acids. V was clipped by 7 bases and J by 5 bases; unmatched bases: 6. The genes are TRBV29-1 and TRBJ1-1; 8 bases agree with TRBD1. The source material was CD4+ or CD8+ T cells sorted from blood, sampled in a trial of the OX40 agonist ivuxolimab. The receptor comes from an adult with an advanced solid tumor such as melanoma, head and neck, liver or kidney cancer. Here the CDR3 DNA reads TGCAGCGCCTCGGACAGGGTGACTGAAGCTTTCTTT. It translates to CSASDRVTEAFF. The whole variable domain, remainder taken from reference TRBV29-1 and TRBJ1-1, is SAVISQKPSRDICQRGTSLTIQCQVDSQVTMMFWYRQQPGQSLTLIATANQGSEATYESGFVIDKFPISRPNLTFSTLTVSNMSPEDSSIYLCSASDRVTEAFFGQGTRLTVV.